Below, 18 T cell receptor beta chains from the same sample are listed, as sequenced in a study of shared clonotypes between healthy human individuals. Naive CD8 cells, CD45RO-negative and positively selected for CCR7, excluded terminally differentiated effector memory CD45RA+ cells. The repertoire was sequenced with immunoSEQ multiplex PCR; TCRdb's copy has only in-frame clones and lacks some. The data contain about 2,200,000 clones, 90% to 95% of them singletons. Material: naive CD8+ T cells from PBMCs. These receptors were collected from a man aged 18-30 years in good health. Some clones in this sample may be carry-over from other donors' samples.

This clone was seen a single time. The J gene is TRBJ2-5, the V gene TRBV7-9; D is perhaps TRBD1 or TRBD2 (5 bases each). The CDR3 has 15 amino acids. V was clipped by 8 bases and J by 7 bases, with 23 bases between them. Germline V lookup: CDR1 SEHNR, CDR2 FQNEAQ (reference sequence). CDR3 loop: CASHRDGRLQGTQYF. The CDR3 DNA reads TGTGCCAGCCACCGGGACGGTCGACTTCAGGGGACCCAGTACTTC.

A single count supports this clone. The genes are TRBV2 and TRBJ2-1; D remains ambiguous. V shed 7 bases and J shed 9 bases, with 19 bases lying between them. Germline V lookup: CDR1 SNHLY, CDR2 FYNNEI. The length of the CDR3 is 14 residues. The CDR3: CASTQSGLVAEQFF. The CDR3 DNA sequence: TGTGCCAGCACTCAATCTGGGCTAGTGGCTGAGCAGTTCTTC.

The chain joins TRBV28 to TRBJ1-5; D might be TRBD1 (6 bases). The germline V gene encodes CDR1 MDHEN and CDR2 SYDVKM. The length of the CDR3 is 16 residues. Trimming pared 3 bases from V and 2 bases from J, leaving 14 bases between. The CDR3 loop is CASSFPPTGGNQPQHF. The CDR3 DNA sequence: TGTGCCAGCAGTTTTCCCCCGACAGGTGGCAATCAGCCCCAGCATTTT. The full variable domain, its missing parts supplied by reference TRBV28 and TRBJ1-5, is DVKVTQSSRYLVKRTGEKVFLECVQDMDHENMFWYRQDPGLGLRLIYFSYDVKMKEKGDIPEGYSVSREKKERFSLILESASTNQTSMYLCASSFPPTGGNQPQHFGDGTRLSIL.

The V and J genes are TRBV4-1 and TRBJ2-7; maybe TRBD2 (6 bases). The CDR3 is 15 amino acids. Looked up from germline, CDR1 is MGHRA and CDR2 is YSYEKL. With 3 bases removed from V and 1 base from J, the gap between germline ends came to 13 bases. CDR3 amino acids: CASSHRGVGSYEQYF. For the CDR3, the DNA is TGCGCCAGCAGCCACCGCGGGGTGGGGTCCTACGAGCAGTACTTC.

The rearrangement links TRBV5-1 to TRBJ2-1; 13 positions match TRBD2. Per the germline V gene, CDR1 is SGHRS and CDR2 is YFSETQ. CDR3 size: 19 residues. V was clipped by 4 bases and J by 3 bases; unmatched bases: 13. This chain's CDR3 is CASSPRLAGGSSDYNEQFF. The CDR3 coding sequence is TGCGCCAGCAGCCCGAGACTAGCGGGAGGAAGTTCCGACTACAATGAGCAGTTCTTC.

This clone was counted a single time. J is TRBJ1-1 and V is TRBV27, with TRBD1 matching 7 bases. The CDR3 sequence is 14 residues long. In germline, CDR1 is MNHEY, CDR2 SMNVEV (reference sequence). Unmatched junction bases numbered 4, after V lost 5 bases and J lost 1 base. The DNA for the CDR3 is TGTGCCAGCAGTCCGCACAGGGGGAACACTGAAGCTTTCTTT. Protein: CASSPHRGNTEAFF.

CDR3 coding DNA: TGTGCCAGCAGCCAGGACACTAGCGGGAGATTCTACGAGCAGTACTTC. Translated: CASSQDTSGRFYEQYF. V and J are TRBV14 and TRBJ2-7; 11 nucleotides align to TRBD2. The V gene's germline CDR1 is SGHDN and CDR2 FVKESK. The CDR3 loop spans 16 amino acids. J gave up 3 bases and V 3 bases, and 7 bases lay outside the gene matches. The full variable domain, rest sourced from reference TRBV14 and TRBJ2-7, is EAGVTQFPSHSVIEKGQTVTLRCDPISGHDNLYWYRRVMGKEIKFLLHFVKESKQDESGMPNNRFLAERTGGTYSTLKVQPAELEDSGVYFCASSQDTSGRFYEQYFGPGTRLTVT.

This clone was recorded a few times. CDR3 in amino acids: CSVARGRDGYTF. As DNA, the CDR3 is TGCAGCGTTGCGAGGGGGCGAGACGGCTACACCTTC. The rearrangement uses TRBV29-1 and TRBJ1-2; TRBD1 matches at 7 bases. J was trimmed by 8 bases and V by 4 bases; bases with no gene match: 7. The CDR3 has 12 amino acids. The V gene's germline CDR1 is SQVTM and CDR2 ANQGSEA. Using reference TRBV29-1 and TRBJ1-2 for the parts outside the CDR3, the full variable domain is SAVISQKPSRDICQRGTSLTIQCQVDSQVTMMFWYRQQPGQSLTLIATANQGSEATYESGFVIDKFPISRPNLTFSTLTVSNMSPEDSSIYLCSVARGRDGYTFGSGTRLTVV.

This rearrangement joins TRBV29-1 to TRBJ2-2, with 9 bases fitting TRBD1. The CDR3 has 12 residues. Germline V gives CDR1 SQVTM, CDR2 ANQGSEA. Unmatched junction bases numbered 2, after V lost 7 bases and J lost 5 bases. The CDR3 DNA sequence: TGCAGCGCAGGGACAGGGACCGGGGAGCTGTTTTTT. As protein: CSAGTGTGELFF.

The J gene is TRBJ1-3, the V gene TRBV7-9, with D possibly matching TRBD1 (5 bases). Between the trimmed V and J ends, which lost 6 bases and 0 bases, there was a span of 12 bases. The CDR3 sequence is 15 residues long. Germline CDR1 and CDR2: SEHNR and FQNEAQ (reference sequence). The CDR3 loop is CASRQTESSGNTIYF. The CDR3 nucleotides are TGTGCCAGCAGGCAGACAGAAAGCTCTGGAAACACCATATATTTT.

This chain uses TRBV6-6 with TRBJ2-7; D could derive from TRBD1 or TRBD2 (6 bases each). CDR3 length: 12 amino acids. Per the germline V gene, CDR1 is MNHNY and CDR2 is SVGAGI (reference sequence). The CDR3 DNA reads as TGTGCTGGCGGCGGGGACACCTACGAGCAGTACTTC. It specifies CAGGGDTYEQYF.

CDR3 nucleotide sequence: TGTGCCAGCAGCGCCACGGGAAACTCCTACGAGCAGTACTTC. This codes for CASSATGNSYEQYF. The chain uses TRBV11-2 and TRBJ2-7; D is possibly TRBD2 (5 bases). The CDR3 totals 14 residues. V was pared by 5 bases and J by 0 bases, with 11 bases between. CDR1 is SGHAT, CDR2 FQNNGV, per germline.

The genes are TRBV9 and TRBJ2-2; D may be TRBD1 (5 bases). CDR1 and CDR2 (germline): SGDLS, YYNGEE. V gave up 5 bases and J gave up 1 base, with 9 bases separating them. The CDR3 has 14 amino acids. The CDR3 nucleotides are TGTGCCAGCAGGGGGCTGGGGAACACCGGGGAGCTGTTTTTT. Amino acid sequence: CASRGLGNTGELFF. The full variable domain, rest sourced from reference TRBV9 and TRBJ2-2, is DSGVTQTPKHLITATGQRVTLRCSPRSGDLSVYWYQQSLDQGLQFLIQYYNGEERAKGNILERFSAQQFPDLHSELNLSSLELGDSALYFCASRGLGNTGELFFGEGSRLTVL.

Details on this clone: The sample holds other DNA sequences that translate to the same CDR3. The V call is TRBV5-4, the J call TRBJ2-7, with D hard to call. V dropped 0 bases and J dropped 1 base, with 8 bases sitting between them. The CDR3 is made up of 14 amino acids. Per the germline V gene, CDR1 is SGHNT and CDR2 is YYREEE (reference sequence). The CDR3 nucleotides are TGTGCCAGCAGCTTGGCGGGTTCTTCCTACGAGCAGTACTTC. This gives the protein CASSLAGSSYEQYF.

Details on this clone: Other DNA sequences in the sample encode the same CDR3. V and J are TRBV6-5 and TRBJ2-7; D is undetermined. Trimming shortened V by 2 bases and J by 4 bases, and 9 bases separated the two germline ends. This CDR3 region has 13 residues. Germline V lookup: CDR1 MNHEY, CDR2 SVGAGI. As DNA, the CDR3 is TGTGCCAGCAGTTACGGGCCAACTTACGAGCAGTACTTC. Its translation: CASSYGPTYEQYF.

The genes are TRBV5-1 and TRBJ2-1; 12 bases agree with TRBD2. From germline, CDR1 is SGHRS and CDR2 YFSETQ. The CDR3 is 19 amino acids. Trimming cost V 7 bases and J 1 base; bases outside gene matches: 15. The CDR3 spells CASGDSIGTSGPSYNEQFF. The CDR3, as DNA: TGCGCCAGCGGCGATTCCATAGGGACTAGCGGGCCATCCTACAATGAGCAGTTCTTC. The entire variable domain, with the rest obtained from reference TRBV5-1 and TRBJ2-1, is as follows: KAGVTQTPRYLIKTRGQQVTLSCSPISGHRSVSWYQQTPGQGLQFLFEYFSETQRNKGNFPGRFSGRQFSNSRSEMNVSTLELGDSALYLCASGDSIGTSGPSYNEQFFGPGTRLTVL.

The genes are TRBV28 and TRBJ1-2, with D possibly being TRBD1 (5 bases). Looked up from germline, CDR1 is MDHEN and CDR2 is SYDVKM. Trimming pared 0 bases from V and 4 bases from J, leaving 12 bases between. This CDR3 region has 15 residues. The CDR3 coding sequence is TGTGCCAGCAGTTTATGGAGGGGCACGAGCTATGGCTACACCTTC. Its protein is CASSLWRGTSYGYTF.

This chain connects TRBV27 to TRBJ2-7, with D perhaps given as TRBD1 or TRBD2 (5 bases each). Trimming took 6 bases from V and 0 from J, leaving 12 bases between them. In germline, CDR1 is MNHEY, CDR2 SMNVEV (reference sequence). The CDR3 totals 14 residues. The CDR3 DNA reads TGTGCCAGCAGCACCGGGGCCTACTCCTACGAGCAGTACTTC. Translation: CASSTGAYSYEQYF.